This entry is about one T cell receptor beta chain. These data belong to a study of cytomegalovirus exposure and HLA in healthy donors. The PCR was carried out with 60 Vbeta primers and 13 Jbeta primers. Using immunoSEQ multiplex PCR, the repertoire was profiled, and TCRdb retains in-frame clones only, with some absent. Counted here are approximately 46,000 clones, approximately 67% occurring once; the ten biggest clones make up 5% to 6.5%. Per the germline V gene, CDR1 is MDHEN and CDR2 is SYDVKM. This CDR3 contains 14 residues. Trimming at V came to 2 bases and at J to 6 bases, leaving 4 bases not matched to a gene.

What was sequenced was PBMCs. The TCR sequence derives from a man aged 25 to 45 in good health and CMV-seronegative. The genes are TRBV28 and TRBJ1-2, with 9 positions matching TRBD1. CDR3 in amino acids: CASSLGTGKHGYTF. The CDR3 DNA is TGTGCCAGCAGTTTAGGGACAGGGAAGCATGGCTACACCTTC.